This record concerns one TCR beta chain sequence. What it binds is not known. The data derive from a study of vaccination effects on CD4 cells after COVID-19. Pools of viral peptides were used by the ViraFEST assay to expand antigen-specific CD4+ T cells ahead of sequencing. At the end of about ten days of culture, CD4+ T cells were isolated. This person's SARS-CoV-2 infection, confirmed by PCR, occurred between March and December 2020. Measured with immunoSEQ multiplex PCR; TCRdb has only the in-frame clones, and not every one. The sample lists under 80,000 clones; 65% to 85% were seen once. General study findings and limits: Convalescents' post-vaccine spike-reactive clones were mainly new, vaccine-induced.

This sequence was found in a human donor who had a prior SARS-CoV-2 infection. The sequenced sample was CD4+ T cells from PBMCs cultured with HIV peptides, obtained before COVID-19 vaccination. The subset: HIV-1 Nef peptide pool negative control/reference culture.

CDR3 loop: CASTYTQMGGYTF. In nucleotides, the CDR3 is TGTGCCAGCACCTACACGCAAATGGGTGGCTACACCTTC. This chain joins TRBV6-5 and TRBJ1-2, with D unresolved. Germline V gene data show CDR1 as MNHEY and CDR2 as SVGAGI. CDR3 size: 13 residues. The V end was cut by 7 bases, the J end by 7 bases, with 16 bases between.